Only one count was recorded for the clone carrying this TCR beta chain. What it binds is not known. This entry comes from a study of shared clonotypes between healthy human individuals. Trimming removed 3 bases at V and 2 bases at J, with 8 bases between. This CDR3 is 13 amino acids long. CDR1 SGHAT and CDR2 FQNNGV come from the germline V gene. An even split of each subset's genomic DNA across several immunoSEQ plates was performed. Profiled with immunoSEQ multiplex PCR; TCRdb holds only in-frame clones, not every one. Of 1,500,000 or so clones in the sample, 98% were seen once. Study-level points and caveats: Shared across four donors were around 5% of the naive CD4 clonotypes. Generally, naive subsets (rather than memory subsets) showed larger estimated richness.

The sequence was obtained from a man aged 25-45 years in good health. The V and J genes are TRBV11-2 and TRBJ2-7; D is perhaps TRBD2 (6 bases). Source material: naive CD4+ T cells sorted from blood. Noted subset: CD45RA+ positively selected. The CDR3 spells CASSFRLAYEQYF. The CDR3 bases are TGTGCCAGCAGCTTTCGACTAGCCTACGAGCAGTACTTC. The full variable domain, completed using reference TRBV11-2 and TRBJ2-7, is EAGVAQSPRYKIIEKRQSVAFWCNPISGHATLYWYQQILGQGPKLLIQFQNNGVVDDSQLPKDRFSAERLKGVDSTLKIQPAKLEDSAVYLCASSFRLAYEQYFGPGTRLTVT.